The clone carrying this TCR beta chain was picked up one time. The sample originates from a study of blood T cell repertoires in COVID-19. Here immunoSEQ multiplex PCR was the method, and the copy in TCRdb shows in-frame clones only, minus some. The sample records about 13,000 clones, about 90% being singletons. V was trimmed by 1 base and J by 2 bases, leaving 13 bases between them. The germline gives CDR1 SGHDN, CDR2 FVKESK. The CDR3 length is 16 residues. The rearrangement links TRBV14 to TRBJ2-3; TRBD1 is a possible D gene (6 bases). The receptor comes from a human donor with active COVID-19. The donor label of this sample is uncertain. Sample: peripheral blood. The CDR3 DNA sequence: TGTGCCAGCAGCCAAGCTGGGTGGGGGCACACAGATACGCAGTATTTT. Protein product: CASSQAGWGHTDTQYF.